This T cell receptor beta chain was documented in a study of cytomegalovirus exposure and HLA in healthy donors. Overall study: Some 91 million unique TCRs from HLA-typed donors were held in an early release of data.

Unrecorded immune exposure was likely among donors, who were nominally healthy when sampled. 60 Vbeta and 13 Jbeta primers were used in PCR. Assay used: immunoSEQ multiplex PCR; TCRdb lists only in-frame clones, some missing. The sample yields 200,000 to 250,000 clones, roughly four fifths seen once. The V end was cut by 10 bases, the J end by 0 bases, with 13 bases between. The CDR3 loop spans 13 amino acids. Germline CDR1 and CDR2: SGHDT and YYEEEE. This clone was found a few times. V gene TRBV5-6 combines with J gene TRBJ1-1; D is possibly TRBD1 (6 bases). The material sequenced was PBMCs. This TCR derives from a woman aged 40 to 49 in good health and CMV-seronegative. The CDR3 sequence is CAGGRGLNTEAFF. DNA of the CDR3: TGTGCCGGGGGCAGGGGACTGAACACTGAAGCTTTCTTT.